This T cell receptor (beta chain) was profiled in a study of lymphopenia after photon versus proton radiotherapy. Study outcomes and limitations: Larger post-nadir TCR diversity loss correlated inversely with survival in deceased patients.

Assay used: immunoSEQ multiplex PCR; TCRdb lists only in-frame clones, some missing. The sample yields 160,000 or so clones, approximately 90% seen once. V trimming: 3 bases; J trimming: 4 bases; junction bases outside the gene matches: 9. The CDR3 length is 16 residues. The germline V gene encodes CDR1 SGHVS and CDR2 FQNEAQ. This clone appeared a few times. The antigen is unknown. Here the sequenced sample was peripheral blood, taken from a patient treated with photon-based radiotherapy. The sequence derives from a man aged 45-60 years with gastric cancer. The rearrangement links TRBV7-8 to TRBJ1-2, with TRBD1 matching 9 bases. CDR3 in DNA: TGTGCCAGCAGCTTTCGAACAGGGGGCGCACTCTATGGCTACACCTTC. Translating gives CASSFRTGGALYGYTF.